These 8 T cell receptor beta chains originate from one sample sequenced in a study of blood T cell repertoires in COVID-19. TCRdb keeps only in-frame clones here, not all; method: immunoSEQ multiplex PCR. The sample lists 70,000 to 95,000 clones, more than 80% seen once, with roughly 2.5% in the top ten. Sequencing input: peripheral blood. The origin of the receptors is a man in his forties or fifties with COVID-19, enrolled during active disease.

The CDR3 DNA reads TGTGCCAGCAGCTTAGAGAAGGGGGACGGCAATCAGCCCCAGCATTTT. It specifies CASSLEKGDGNQPQHF. The chain is built from TRBV7-3 and TRBJ1-5; D is perhaps TRBD1 (6 bases). CDR3 length equals 16 residues. Trimming removed 2 bases at V and 2 bases at J, with 13 bases between. In germline, CDR1 is SGHTA, CDR2 FQGTGA.

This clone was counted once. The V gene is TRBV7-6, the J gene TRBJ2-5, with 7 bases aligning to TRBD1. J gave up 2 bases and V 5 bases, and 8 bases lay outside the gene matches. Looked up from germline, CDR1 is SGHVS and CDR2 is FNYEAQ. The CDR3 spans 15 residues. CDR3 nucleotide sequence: TGTGCCAGCAGCATACCGGGACAGATACAAGAGACCCAGTACTTC. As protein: CASSIPGQIQETQYF.

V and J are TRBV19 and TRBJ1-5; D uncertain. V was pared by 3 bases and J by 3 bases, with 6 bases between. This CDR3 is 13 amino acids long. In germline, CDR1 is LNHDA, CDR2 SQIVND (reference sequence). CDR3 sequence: CASSISYNQPQHF. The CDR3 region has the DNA TGTGCCAGTAGTATCAGTTACAATCAGCCCCAGCATTTT.

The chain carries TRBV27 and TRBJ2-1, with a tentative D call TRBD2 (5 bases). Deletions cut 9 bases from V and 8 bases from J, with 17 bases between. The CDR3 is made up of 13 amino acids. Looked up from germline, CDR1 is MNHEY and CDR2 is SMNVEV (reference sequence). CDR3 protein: CASKISGNYEQFF. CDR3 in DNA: TGTGCCAGTAAGATCAGCGGAAACTATGAGCAGTTCTTC.

CDR3 region: CASSSLDSQNSPLHF. The CDR3 region has the DNA TGTGCCAGCAGCTCCCTGGACAGTCAGAATTCACCCCTCCACTTT. The chain joins TRBV7-2 to TRBJ1-6; TRBD1 is a possible D gene (6 bases). Germline V gene lookup returns CDR1 SGHTA and CDR2 FQGNSA. This CDR3 is 15 amino acids long. Trimming left V 4 bases short and J 7 bases short, with 14 bases between.

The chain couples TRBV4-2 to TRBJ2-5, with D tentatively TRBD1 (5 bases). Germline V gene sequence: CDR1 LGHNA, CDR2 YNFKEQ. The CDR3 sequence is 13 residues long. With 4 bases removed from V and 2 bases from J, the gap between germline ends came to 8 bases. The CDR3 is CASSRTGQETQYF. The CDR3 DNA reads TGTGCCAGCAGCCGCACAGGTCAAGAGACCCAGTACTTC.

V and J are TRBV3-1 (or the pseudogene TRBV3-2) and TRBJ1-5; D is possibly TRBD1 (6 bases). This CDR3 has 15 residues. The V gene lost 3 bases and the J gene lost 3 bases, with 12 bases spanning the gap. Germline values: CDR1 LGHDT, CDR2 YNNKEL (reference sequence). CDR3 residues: CASSHRSGDNQPQHF. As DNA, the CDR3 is TGTGCCAGCAGCCATCGCTCAGGGGACAATCAGCCCCAGCATTTT.

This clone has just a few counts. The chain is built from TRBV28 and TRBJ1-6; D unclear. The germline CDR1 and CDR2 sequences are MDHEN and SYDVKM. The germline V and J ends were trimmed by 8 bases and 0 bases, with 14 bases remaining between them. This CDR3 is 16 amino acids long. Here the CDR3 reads CASSRHRGSYNSPLHF. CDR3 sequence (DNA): TGTGCCAGCTCGAGGCACCGAGGCTCCTATAATTCACCCCTCCACTTT.